This entry lists 13 T cell receptor beta chains sequenced from one sample in a study of blood T cell repertoires in COVID-19 (dated by TCRdb to about 2020). The method behind the library was the immunoSEQ multiplex PCR assay. Imported from immuneACCESS, the table was reduced by TCRdb to in-frame sequences with V and J called. These copies leave out some clones; in studies compared against another copy, an unresolved V gene accounts for under half, and the cause of the remainder is not known. Recorded for this sample are 100,000 to 150,000 clones; 84% of them occurred a single time. About 12% of the sample is taken by the ten largest. Sequenced input: peripheral blood. The receptors originated from a woman aged 30 to 39 who had recovered from COVID-19.

This clone was recorded a few times. The CDR3 is CASSYEDRGYEQYF. CDR3 bases: TGTGCCAGCAGTTACGAGGACAGAGGCTACGAGCAGTACTTC. The chain uses TRBV6-6 and TRBJ2-7, with D possibly matching TRBD1 (6 bases). Trimming removed 2 bases at V and 3 bases at J, with 11 bases between. The CDR3 is 14 residues long. The V gene's germline CDR1 is MNHNY and CDR2 SVGAGI (reference sequence).

The chain combines TRBV4-1 with TRBJ2-3; D is possibly TRBD2 (7 bases). V was shortened by 1 base and J by 4 bases, with 12 bases between the two germline ends. CDR3 length: 15 residues. Germline V gene sequence: CDR1 MGHRA, CDR2 YSYEKL. This chain's CDR3 is CASSQVGGGADTQYF. The CDR3 nucleotides read TGCGCCAGCAGCCAAGTCGGCGGGGGCGCAGATACGCAGTATTTT.

The chain links TRBV3-1 (or the pseudogene TRBV3-2) to TRBJ2-2, with a weak D call TRBD1 (5 bases). V dropped 4 bases and J dropped 4 bases, with 16 bases sitting between them. The V gene's germline CDR1 is LGHDT and CDR2 YNNKEL (reference sequence). The CDR3 is 16 residues long. CDR3 amino acids: CASSLQSTGATGELFF. The DNA of the CDR3 is TGTGCCAGCAGCCTACAATCCACAGGAGCCACCGGGGAGCTGTTTTTT.

The chain carries TRBV2 and TRBJ2-3; weak D call: TRBD2 (6 bases). CDR1 SNHLY and CDR2 FYNNEI come from the germline V gene. V gave up 3 bases and J gave up 4 bases, with 17 bases separating them. CDR3 length: 16 amino acids. In DNA form, the CDR3 reads TGTGCCAGCAGTGACAGTCAGGCTGGAGGGGCAGATACGCAGTATTTT. It specifies CASSDSQAGGADTQYF.

V and J are TRBV6-5 and TRBJ2-1; no firm D call. This CDR3 contains 15 residues. The germline CDR1 and CDR2 sequences are MNHEY and SVGAGI. The ends were cut back, 7 bases at V and 3 bases at J, with 16 bases in the middle. The CDR3 DNA is TGTGCCAGCATCATGACTCCTACCGGCTACAATGAGCAGTTCTTC. It is translated as CASIMTPTGYNEQFF.

The chain couples TRBV5-1 to TRBJ1-1, with 11 bases lining up with TRBD1. CDR1 is SGHRS, CDR2 YFSETQ, per germline. This CDR3 comprises 16 residues. The junction had 8 bases not matched to a gene; V was cut back by 4 bases and J by 3 bases. The CDR3 loop is CASSRTGGAFYTEAFF. The CDR3 nucleotides read TGCGCCAGCAGCAGGACAGGGGGCGCTTTCTACACTGAAGCTTTCTTT. Combining the CDR3 with reference TRBV5-1 and TRBJ1-1 gives the whole variable domain KAGVTQTPRYLIKTRGQQVTLSCSPISGHRSVSWYQQTPGQGLQFLFEYFSETQRNKGNFPGRFSGRQFSNSRSEMNVSTLELGDSALYLCASSRTGGAFYTEAFFGQGTRLTVV.

The chain uses TRBV5-1 and TRBJ1-1, with 8 bases lining up with TRBD1. The CDR3 contains 15 residues. The J segment lost 4 bases and the V segment lost 3 bases, leaving 8 bases of the junction unmatched. Germline CDR1 is SGHRS and CDR2 is YFSETQ. As DNA, the CDR3 is TGCGCCAGCAGCTCTCCCCCGGACAGGGTCACTGAAGCTTTCTTT. Translation: CASSSPPDRVTEAFF.

The rearrangement joins TRBV19 to TRBJ1-5; the D is unclear. Germline V gives CDR1 LNHDA, CDR2 SQIVND (reference sequence). With 3 bases removed from V and 6 bases from J, the gap between germline ends came to 15 bases. The CDR3 length is 15 residues. The CDR3: CASSIFLREGQPQHF. The CDR3 nucleotides are TGTGCCAGTAGTATCTTTTTACGGGAGGGTCAGCCCCAGCATTTT.

In its sample, this clone was seen a few times. V and J are TRBV27 and TRBJ2-3; 15 bases agree with TRBD2. Germline V gene lookup returns CDR1 MNHEY and CDR2 SMNVEV (reference sequence). The CDR3 has 19 amino acids. J was trimmed by 3 bases and V by 5 bases; bases with no gene match: 12. Written as DNA, the CDR3 is TGTGCCAGCAGTCCCTACCGCGGGACTAGCGGGGGGAGGACAGATACGCAGTATTTT. Amino acids: CASSPYRGTSGGRTDTQYF.

This chain uses TRBV18 with TRBJ1-6; D is uncertain. In germline, CDR1 is KGHSH, CDR2 LQKENI. Trimming removed 3 bases at V and 8 bases at J, with 8 bases between. The CDR3 has 13 residues. In DNA form, the CDR3 reads TGTGCCAGCTCACCCGCGGAGGATTCACCCCTCCACTTT. This translates into CASSPAEDSPLHF.

This rearrangement joins TRBV5-1 to TRBJ1-2; 7 bases fit TRBD1. CDR1 and CDR2 (germline): SGHRS, YFSETQ. V shed 4 bases and J 0 bases; nucleotides not matched to a gene: 3. The CDR3 has 14 amino acids. CDR3 protein: CASSVGTANYGYTF. CDR3 DNA: TGCGCCAGCAGCGTCGGGACAGCTAACTATGGCTACACCTTC.

The gene calls are TRBV7-9 and TRBJ1-4; 7 bases agree with TRBD1. This CDR3 contains 15 residues. The germline V gene has CDR1 SEHNR and CDR2 FQNEAQ (reference sequence). Unmatched junction bases numbered 11, after V lost 5 bases and J lost 8 bases. CDR3 loop: CASSISTGQGEKLFF. In DNA form, the CDR3 reads TGTGCCAGCAGCATTTCGACAGGGCAAGGCGAAAAACTGTTTTTT.

The chain couples TRBV6-5 to TRBJ2-7, with D tentatively TRBD2 (5 bases). There are 14 residues in the CDR3. Germline V gene lookup returns CDR1 MNHEY and CDR2 SVGAGI. Trimming left V 6 bases short and J 0 bases short, with 12 bases between. The CDR3 loop reads CASRLGGSSYEQYF. The CDR3 DNA reads as TGTGCCAGCAGGTTAGGTGGGAGCTCCTACGAGCAGTACTTC.